This T cell receptor beta chain was retrieved from a study of cytomegalovirus exposure and HLA in healthy donors. V shed 5 bases and J 3 bases; nucleotides not matched to a gene: 7. The CDR3 sequence is 15 residues long. Germline V gene lookup returns CDR1 MNHNS and CDR2 SASEGT. Vbeta (60) and Jbeta (13) primers were used in the PCR. Data came from immunoSEQ multiplex PCR; TCRdb stores just in-frame clones and leaves some out. This sample lists about 72,000 clones; its ten largest clones have around 13%. The sample consisted of PBMCs. This TCR was recovered from a man aged 45-65 years in good health and CMV-seropositive. The V gene is TRBV6-1, the J gene TRBJ2-4, with TRBD1 identical over 7 bases. CDR3 residues: CASSRGQNDKNIQYF. CDR3 bases: TGTGCCAGCAGTAGGGGACAGAACGACAAAAACATTCAGTACTTC.